In this sample, the clone carrying this TCR beta chain turned up once. Its antigen is unidentified. The data belong to a study of CD8 T cells in Susac syndrome. Sequencing of TCR beta covered CD8+ and CD4+ T cells obtained from blood. TEMRA cells were enriched by FACS, and CD4+ and CD8+ T cells were negatively isolated. Random hexamers served to reverse transcribe about 0.5 to 1 ug RNA. With immunoSEQ multiplex PCR, TCR beta CDR3 was amplified across 54 Vbeta and 13 Jbeta. TCRdb itself ran the immunoSEQ multiplex PCR reads through MiXCR, one entry per CDR3 protein. This sample yields more than 65,000 distinct CDR3 sequences, of which about 95% are seen a single time; roughly 0.24% belongs to the top ten. Overall study findings and caveats: The study conceded that relatively few individuals underwent its TCR sequencing and HLA analysis.

Material: CD8+ T cells from PBMCs. This receptor was obtained from a human donor in good health.

For the CDR3, the DNA is TGCGCCAGCAGTCCGGAGGGACTAGCGTACGAGCAGTACTTC. Translating gives CASSPEGLAYEQYF. The rearrangement joins TRBV5-1 to TRBJ2-7; 10 bases align to TRBD2. This CDR3 region has 14 residues. Germline values: CDR1 SGHRS, CDR2 YFSETQ. J lost 4 bases, V lost 5 bases, and 6 bases had no gene match. Drawing the rest from reference TRBV5-1 and TRBJ2-7, the complete variable domain is KAGVTQTPRYLIKTRGQQVTLSCSPISGHRSVSWYQQTPGQGLQFLFEYFSETQRNKGNFPGRFSGRQFSNSRSEMNVSTLELGDSALYLCASSPEGLAYEQYFGPGTRLTVT.